These T cell receptor beta chains were read from a single sample in a study of neurological immune-mediated disorders. TCRdb reanalysed the 5' RACE reads using MiXCR and keeps one entry per CDR3 protein. The sample lists 55,000 to 75,000 distinct CDR3 sequences; more than 4.5% were seen once. Sequenced material: PBMCs. The receptor set was obtained from a human donor with multiple sclerosis. The donor label of this sample is uncertain. CDR3s include the opening cysteine and the closing phenylalanine or tryptophan. Each record gives: clone size, V gene, J gene, D gene, CDR3 length, CDR3 DNA, CDR3 protein. A D gene is named only where the DNA matches it firmly. Where a row states a size, it is once, few, many or the class of an expanded clone; other rows omit it.

clone size: many; V gene: TRBV7-9; J gene: TRBJ1-5; D gene: NA; CDR3 length: 13; CDR3 DNA: TGTGCCAGCAGTAACGGAGGCAATCAGCCCCAGCATTTT; CDR3 protein: CASSNGGNQPQHF
clone size: few; V gene: TRBV4-2; J gene: TRBJ1-3; D gene: NA; CDR3 length: 17; CDR3 DNA: TGTGCCAGCAGCCAAGAGGGGGTAAGGTTAGCTGGAAACACCATATATTTT; CDR3 protein: CASSQEGVRLAGNTIYF
clone size: many; V gene: TRBV20-1; J gene: TRBJ2-5; D gene: TRBD2; CDR3 length: 13; CDR3 DNA: TGCAGTGCTAAAAGCGGGGGAGGAGAGACCCAGTACTTC; CDR3 protein: CSAKSGGGETQYF
clone size: many; V gene: TRBV19; J gene: TRBJ2-3; D gene: NA; CDR3 length: 12; CDR3 DNA: TGTGCCAGTCGCCCCGGGACAGATACGCAGTATTTT; CDR3 protein: CASRPGTDTQYF
clone size: many; V gene: TRBV7-2; J gene: TRBJ2-1; D gene: NA; CDR3 length: 16; CDR3 DNA: TGTGCCAGCAGCTTAGTGGGGGGGCCTAGCGGCCATGAGCAGTTCTTC; CDR3 protein: CASSLVGGPSGHEQFF
clone size: many; V gene: TRBV7-2; J gene: TRBJ2-7; D gene: TRBD2; CDR3 length: 15; CDR3 DNA: TGTGCCAGCAGCTTAGTAGCGGGGGGGCCCTACGAGCAGTACTTC; CDR3 protein: CASSLVAGGPYEQYF
clone size: many; V gene: TRBV21-1; J gene: TRBJ2-1; D gene: NA; CDR3 length: 15; CDR3 DNA: TGTGCCAGCAGCAAAGGGGACAGGGGGGGCAATGAGCAGTTCTTC; CDR3 protein: CASSKGDRGGNEQFF
clone size: many; V gene: TRBV7-9; J gene: TRBJ1-1; D gene: NA; CDR3 length: 12; CDR3 DNA: TGTGCCAGCAGCTTGAGGAGCACTGAAGCTTTCTTT; CDR3 protein: CASSLRSTEAFF
clone size: many; V gene: TRBV4-1; J gene: TRBJ1-1; D gene: TRBD1; CDR3 length: 17; CDR3 DNA: TGCGCCAGCAGCCAAGCACAGGGGGCGTTTATGAACACTGAAGCTTTCTTT; CDR3 protein: CASSQAQGAFMNTEAFF
clone size: many; V gene: TRBV10-3; J gene: TRBJ2-7; D gene: TRBD2; CDR3 length: 15; CDR3 DNA: TGTGCCATCAGTGAGACTAGCGGGGACCCCTACGAGCAGTACTTC; CDR3 protein: CAISETSGDPYEQYF
clone size: many; V gene: TRBV5-1; J gene: TRBJ2-5; D gene: NA; CDR3 length: 13; CDR3 DNA: TGCGCCAGCAGCTTGGGTCAGAAAGAGACCCAGTACTTC; CDR3 protein: CASSLGQKETQYF
clone size: NA; V gene: TRBV4-1; J gene: TRBJ2-7; D gene: NA; CDR3 length: 15; CDR3 DNA: TGCGCCAGCAGCCAAGATCCAGTTCAGGGGTACGAGCAGTACTTC; CDR3 protein: CASSQDPVQGYEQYF
clone size: many; V gene: TRBV4-1; J gene: TRBJ1-1; D gene: NA; CDR3 length: 12; CDR3 DNA: TGCGCCAGCAGCCGCCCAGGGCCGGGAGCTTTCTTT; CDR3 protein: CASSRPGPGAFF